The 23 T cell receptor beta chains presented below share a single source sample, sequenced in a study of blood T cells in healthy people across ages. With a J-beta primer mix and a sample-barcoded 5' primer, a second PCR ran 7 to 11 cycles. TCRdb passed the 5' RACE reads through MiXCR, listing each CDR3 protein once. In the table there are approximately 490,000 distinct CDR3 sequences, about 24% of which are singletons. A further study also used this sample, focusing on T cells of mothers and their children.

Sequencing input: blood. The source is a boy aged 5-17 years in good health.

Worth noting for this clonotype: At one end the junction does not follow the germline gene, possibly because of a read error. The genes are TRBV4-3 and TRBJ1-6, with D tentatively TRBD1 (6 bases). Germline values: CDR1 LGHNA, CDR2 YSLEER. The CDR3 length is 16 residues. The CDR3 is CASSQEWGAGNAPLHF. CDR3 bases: TGCGCCAGCAGCCAAGAATGGGGGGCAGGTAATGCACCCCTCCACTTT.

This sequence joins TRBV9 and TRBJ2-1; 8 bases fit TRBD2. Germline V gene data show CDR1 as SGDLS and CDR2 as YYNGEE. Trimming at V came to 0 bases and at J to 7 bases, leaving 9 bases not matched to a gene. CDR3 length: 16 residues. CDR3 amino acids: CASSVVPAGVWNEQFF. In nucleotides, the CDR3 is TGTGCCAGCAGCGTAGTTCCAGCGGGAGTGTGGAATGAGCAGTTCTTC.

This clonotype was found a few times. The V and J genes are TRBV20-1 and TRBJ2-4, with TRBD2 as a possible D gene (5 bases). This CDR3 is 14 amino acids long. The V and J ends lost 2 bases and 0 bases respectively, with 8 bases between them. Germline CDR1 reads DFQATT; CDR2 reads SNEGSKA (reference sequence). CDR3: CSARRGLAKNIQYF. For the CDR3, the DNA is TGCAGTGCTAGACGCGGGCTAGCCAAAAACATTCAGTACTTC.

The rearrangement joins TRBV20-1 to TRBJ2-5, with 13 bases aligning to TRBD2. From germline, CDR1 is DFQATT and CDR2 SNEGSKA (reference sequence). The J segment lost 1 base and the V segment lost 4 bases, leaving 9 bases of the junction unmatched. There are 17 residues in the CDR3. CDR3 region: CSAKAGLAGEPQETQYF. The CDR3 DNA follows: TGCAGTGCTAAGGCCGGACTAGCGGGGGAACCCCAAGAGACCCAGTACTTC.

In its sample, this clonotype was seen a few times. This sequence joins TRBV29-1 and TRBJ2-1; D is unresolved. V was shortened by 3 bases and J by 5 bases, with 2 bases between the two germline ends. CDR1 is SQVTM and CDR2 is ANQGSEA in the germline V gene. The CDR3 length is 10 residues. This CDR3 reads CSVEHNEQFF. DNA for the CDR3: TGCAGCGTTGAGCACAATGAGCAGTTCTTC.

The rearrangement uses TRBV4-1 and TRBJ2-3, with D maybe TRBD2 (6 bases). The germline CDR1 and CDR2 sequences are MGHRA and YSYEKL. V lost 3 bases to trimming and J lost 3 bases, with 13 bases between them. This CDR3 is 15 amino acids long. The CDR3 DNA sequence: TGCGCCAGCAGCCATCCCTCCGCGGGGACAGATACGCAGTATTTT. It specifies CASSHPSAGTDTQYF.

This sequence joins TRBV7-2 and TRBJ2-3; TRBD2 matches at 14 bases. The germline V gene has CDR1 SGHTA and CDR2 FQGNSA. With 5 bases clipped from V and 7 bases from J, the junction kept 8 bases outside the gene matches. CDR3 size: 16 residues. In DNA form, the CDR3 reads TGTGCCAGCAGCGGACCCGGGACTAGCGGGAGACATACGCAGTATTTT. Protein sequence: CASSGPGTSGRHTQYF.

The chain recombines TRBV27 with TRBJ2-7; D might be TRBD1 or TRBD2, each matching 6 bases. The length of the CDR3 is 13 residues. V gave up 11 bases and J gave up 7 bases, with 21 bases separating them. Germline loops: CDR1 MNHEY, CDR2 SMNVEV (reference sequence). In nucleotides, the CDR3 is TGTGCCGCCCGGGGGCCGGGAGCCACGGAGCAGTACTTC. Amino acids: CAARGPGATEQYF.

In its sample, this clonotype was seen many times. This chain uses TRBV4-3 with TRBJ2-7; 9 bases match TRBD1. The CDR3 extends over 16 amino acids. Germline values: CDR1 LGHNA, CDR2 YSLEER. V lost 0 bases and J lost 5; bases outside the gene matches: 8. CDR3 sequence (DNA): TGCGCCAGCAGCCAAGATAATTGGGGACAGGGAGACGAGCAGTACTTC. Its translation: CASSQDNWGQGDEQYF.

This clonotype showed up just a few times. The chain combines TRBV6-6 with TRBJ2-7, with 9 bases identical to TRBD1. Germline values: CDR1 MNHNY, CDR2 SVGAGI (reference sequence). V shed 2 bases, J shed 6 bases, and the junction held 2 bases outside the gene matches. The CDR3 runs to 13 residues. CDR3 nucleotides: TGTGCCAGCAGTTACGGGACAGGGATCGAGCAGTACTTC. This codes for CASSYGTGIEQYF.

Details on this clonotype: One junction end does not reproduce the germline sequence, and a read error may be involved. The CDR3 spells CANSLVQGNGYTF. The CDR3 DNA sequence: TGTGCCAACAGCTTAGTTCAGGGGAATGGCTACACCTTC. This chain joins TRBV7-2 and TRBJ1-2; the D gene is possibly TRBD1 (6 bases). Germline CDR1 is SGHTA and CDR2 is FQGNSA. The CDR3 extends over 13 amino acids. The full variable domain, its missing parts supplied by reference TRBV7-2 and TRBJ1-2, is GAGVSQSPSNKVTEKGKDVELRCDPISGHTALYWYRQSLGQGLEFLIYFQGNSAPDKSGLPSDRFSAERTGGSVSTLTIQRTQQEDSAVYLCANSLVQGNGYTFGSGTRLTVV.

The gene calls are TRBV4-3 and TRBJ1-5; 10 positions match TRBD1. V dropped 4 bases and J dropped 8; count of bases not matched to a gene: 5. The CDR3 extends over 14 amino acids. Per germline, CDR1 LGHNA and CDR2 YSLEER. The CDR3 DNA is TGCGCCAGCAGCCTCGGGACAGGGGATAAGCCCCAGCATTTT. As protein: CASSLGTGDKPQHF.

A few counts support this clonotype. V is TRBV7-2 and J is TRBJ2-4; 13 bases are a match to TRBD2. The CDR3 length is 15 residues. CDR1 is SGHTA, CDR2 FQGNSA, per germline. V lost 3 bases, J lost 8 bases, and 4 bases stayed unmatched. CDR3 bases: TGTGCCAGCAGCTTGGGGGGACTAGCGGGGCACATTCAGTACTTC. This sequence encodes CASSLGGLAGHIQYF.

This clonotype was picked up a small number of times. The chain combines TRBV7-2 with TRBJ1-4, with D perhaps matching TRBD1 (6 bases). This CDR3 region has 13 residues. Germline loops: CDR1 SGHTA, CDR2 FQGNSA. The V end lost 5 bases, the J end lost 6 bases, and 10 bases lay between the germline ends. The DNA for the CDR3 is TGTGCCAGCAGCACTCGGACAGATGAAAAACTGTTTTTT. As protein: CASSTRTDEKLFF.

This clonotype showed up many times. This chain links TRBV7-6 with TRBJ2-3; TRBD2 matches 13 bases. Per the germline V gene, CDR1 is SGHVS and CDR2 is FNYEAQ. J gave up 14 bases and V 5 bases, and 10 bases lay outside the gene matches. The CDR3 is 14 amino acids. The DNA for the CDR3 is TGTGCCAGCAGCGGACTAGCGGGAGCGGGAGAATGGTATTTT. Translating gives CASSGLAGAGEWYF.

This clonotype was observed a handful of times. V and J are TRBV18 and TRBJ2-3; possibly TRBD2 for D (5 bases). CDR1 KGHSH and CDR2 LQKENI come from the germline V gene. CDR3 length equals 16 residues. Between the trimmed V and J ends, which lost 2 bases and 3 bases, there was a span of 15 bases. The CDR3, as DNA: TGTGCCAGCTCACCAATCGTGGGAGTGAATACAGATACGCAGTATTTT. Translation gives CASSPIVGVNTDTQYF.

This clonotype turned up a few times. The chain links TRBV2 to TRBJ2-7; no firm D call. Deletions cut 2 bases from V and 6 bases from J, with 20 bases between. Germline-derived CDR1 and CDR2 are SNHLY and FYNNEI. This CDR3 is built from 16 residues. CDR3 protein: CASSERRVIQGGEQYF. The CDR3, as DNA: TGTGCCAGCAGTGAACGAAGAGTAATTCAAGGTGGCGAGCAGTACTTC. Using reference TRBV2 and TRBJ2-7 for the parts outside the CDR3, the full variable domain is EPEVTQTPSHQVTQMGQEVILRCVPISNHLYFYWYRQILGQKVEFLVSFYNNEISEKSEIFDDQFSVERPDGSNFTLKIRSTKLEDSAMYFCASSERRVIQGGEQYFGPGTRLTVT.

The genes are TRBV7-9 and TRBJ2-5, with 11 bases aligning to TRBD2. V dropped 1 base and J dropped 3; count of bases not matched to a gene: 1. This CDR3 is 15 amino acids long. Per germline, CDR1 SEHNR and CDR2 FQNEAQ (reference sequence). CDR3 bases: TGTGCCAGCAGCTTAGAACTAGCGGGGGAAGAGACCCAGTACTTC. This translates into CASSLELAGEETQYF.

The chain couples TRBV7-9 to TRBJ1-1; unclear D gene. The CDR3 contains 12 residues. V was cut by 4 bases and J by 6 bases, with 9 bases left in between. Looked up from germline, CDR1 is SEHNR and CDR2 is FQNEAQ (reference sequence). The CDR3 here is CASSWGGAEAFF. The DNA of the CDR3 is TGTGCCAGCAGCTGGGGAGGCGCTGAAGCTTTCTTT.

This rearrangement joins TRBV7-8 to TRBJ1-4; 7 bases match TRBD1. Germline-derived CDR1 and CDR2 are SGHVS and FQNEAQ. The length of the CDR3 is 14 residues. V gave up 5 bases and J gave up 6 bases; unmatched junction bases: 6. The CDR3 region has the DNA TGTGCCAGCAGCCTGGGACAGCTACATGAAAAACTGTTTTTT. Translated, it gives CASSLGQLHEKLFF.

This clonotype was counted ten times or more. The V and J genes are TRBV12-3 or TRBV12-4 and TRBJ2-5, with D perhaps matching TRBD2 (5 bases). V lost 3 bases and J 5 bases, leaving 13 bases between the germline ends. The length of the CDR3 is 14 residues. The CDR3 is CASSFSGVGETQYF. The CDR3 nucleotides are TGTGCCAGCAGTTTTTCCGGGGTCGGGGAGACCCAGTACTTC.

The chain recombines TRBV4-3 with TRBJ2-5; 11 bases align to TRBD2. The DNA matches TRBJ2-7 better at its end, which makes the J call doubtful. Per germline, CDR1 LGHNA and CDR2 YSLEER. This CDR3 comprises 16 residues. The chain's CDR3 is CASSQDWLAGGSEQYF. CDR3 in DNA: TGCGCCAGCAGCCAAGATTGGCTAGCGGGAGGCAGCGAGCAGTACTTC.

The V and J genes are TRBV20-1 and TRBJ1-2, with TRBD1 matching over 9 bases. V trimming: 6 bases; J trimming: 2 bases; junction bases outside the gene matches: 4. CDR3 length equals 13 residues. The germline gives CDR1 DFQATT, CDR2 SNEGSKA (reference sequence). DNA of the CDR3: TGCAGTGCCAACAGGGGGCAAAACTATGGCTACACCTTC. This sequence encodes CSANRGQNYGYTF.